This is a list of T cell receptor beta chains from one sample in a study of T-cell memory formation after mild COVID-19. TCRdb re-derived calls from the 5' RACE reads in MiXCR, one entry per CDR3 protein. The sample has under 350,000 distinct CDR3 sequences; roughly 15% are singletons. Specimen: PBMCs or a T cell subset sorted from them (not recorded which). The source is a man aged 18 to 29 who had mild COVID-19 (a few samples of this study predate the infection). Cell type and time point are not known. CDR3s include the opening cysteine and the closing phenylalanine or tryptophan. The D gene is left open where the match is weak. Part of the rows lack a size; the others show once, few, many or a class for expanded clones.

CDR3nt: TGTGCCAGCAGCGCCGGTAGCGGGGGGATTTTAGTGGATGATGAGCAGTTCTTC; CDR3aa: CASSAGSGGILVDDEQFF; d_gene: TRBD2; j_gene: TRBJ2-1; v_gene: TRBV9; abundance: few
CDR3nt: TGCGCCAGCAGCCAAGATCCCGTTAGCTCCTACAATGAGCAGTTCTTC; CDR3aa: CASSQDPVSSYNEQFF; d_gene: .; j_gene: TRBJ2-1; v_gene: TRBV4-3; abundance: .
CDR3nt: TGTGCCAGCAGCCAAGATACCCGTCAAGAGACCCAGTACTTC; CDR3aa: CASSQDTRQETQYF; d_gene: .; j_gene: TRBJ2-5; v_gene: TRBV3-1; abundance: many
CDR3nt: TGTGCCAGCAGCTTAGGAGGTAGGGGAGAGCAGTTCTTC; CDR3aa: CASSLGGRGEQFF; d_gene: .; j_gene: TRBJ2-1; v_gene: TRBV7-9; abundance: .
CDR3nt: TGTGCCAGCAGTTACTACCGGGGTAGCAATCAGCCCCAGCATTTT; CDR3aa: CASSYYRGSNQPQHF; d_gene: .; j_gene: TRBJ1-5; v_gene: TRBV6-6; abundance: .
CDR3nt: TGCGCCAGCAGCCAAGATCTGGGAAAGGGGACTGAAGCTTTCTTT; CDR3aa: CASSQDLGKGTEAFF; d_gene: .; j_gene: TRBJ1-1; v_gene: TRBV4-3; abundance: few
CDR3nt: TGTGCCAGCAGACGTCCTCCACAGGGTGGGGAGCTGTTTTTT; CDR3aa: CASRRPPQGGELFF; d_gene: .; j_gene: TRBJ2-2; v_gene: TRBV28; abundance: .
CDR3nt: TGTGCCACCCTCCGGGGGCTCAATCAGCCCCAGCATTTT; CDR3aa: CATLRGLNQPQHF; d_gene: .; j_gene: TRBJ1-5; v_gene: TRBV28; abundance: .
CDR3nt: TGTGCCAGCAGCTTGGAACAGTATAGCACAGATACGCAGTATTTT; CDR3aa: CASSLEQYSTDTQYF; d_gene: .; j_gene: TRBJ2-3; v_gene: TRBV5-6; abundance: many
CDR3nt: TGTGCCACCAGTGATTTCACAGGATATACGCAGTATTTT; CDR3aa: CATSDFTGYTQYF; d_gene: .; j_gene: TRBJ2-3; v_gene: TRBV24-1; abundance: .
CDR3nt: TGTGCCAGCAGTGATAGCGGGGGTTTAGGAGAGCAGTACTTC; CDR3aa: CASSDSGGLGEQYF; d_gene: TRBD2; j_gene: TRBJ2-7; v_gene: TRBV2; abundance: few
CDR3nt: TGCGCCAGCAGGTCCGGGACAGGGGGCGTAGATACGCAGTATTTT; CDR3aa: CASRSGTGGVDTQYF; d_gene: TRBD1; j_gene: TRBJ2-3; v_gene: TRBV5-1; abundance: .
CDR3nt: TGCGCCAGCAGCACGGCCGGTGGAGAGACCCAGTACTTC; CDR3aa: CASSTAGGETQYF; d_gene: .; j_gene: TRBJ2-5; v_gene: TRBV5-1; abundance: .
CDR3nt: TGTGCCAGCAGCGTAGAAGAGACAGGGGATTCACCCCTCCACTTT; CDR3aa: CASSVEETGDSPLHF; d_gene: TRBD1; j_gene: TRBJ1-6; v_gene: TRBV9; abundance: many
CDR3nt: TGTGCCAGCAGTTCCCTCCGGACAGGGGTCTACGAGCAGTACTTC; CDR3aa: CASSSLRTGVYEQYF; d_gene: TRBD1; j_gene: TRBJ2-7; v_gene: TRBV6-5; abundance: few
CDR3nt: TGCAGTGCTAGAGAGAGCTCCTATAATTCACCCCTCCACTTT; CDR3aa: CSARESSYNSPLHF; d_gene: .; j_gene: TRBJ1-6; v_gene: TRBV20-1; abundance: .
CDR3nt: TGCAGTGCTAGGATCCCAGGGACAGGGGGCAATCAGCCCCAGCATTTT; CDR3aa: CSARIPGTGGNQPQHF; d_gene: TRBD1; j_gene: TRBJ1-5; v_gene: TRBV20-1; abundance: .
CDR3nt: TGTGCCAGCAGTTACGACTTGAGGGCCAAAAACATTCAGTACTTC; CDR3aa: CASSYDLRAKNIQYF; d_gene: .; j_gene: TRBJ2-4; v_gene: TRBV6-5; abundance: few
CDR3nt: TGTGCCAGCAGCTCTAACAGGGGGCGTGGGACTGAAGCTTTCTTT; CDR3aa: CASSSNRGRGTEAFF; d_gene: TRBD1; j_gene: TRBJ1-1; v_gene: TRBV7-6; abundance: many
CDR3nt: TGTGCCAGCAGCTCTGGACAGGGGGCCTACGAGCAGTACTTC; CDR3aa: CASSSGQGAYEQYF; d_gene: TRBD1; j_gene: TRBJ2-7; v_gene: TRBV9; abundance: few
CDR3nt: TGTGCCAGCAGCGTAGAGGAGGGGGAAAACTATGGCTACACCTTC; CDR3aa: CASSVEEGENYGYTF; d_gene: .; j_gene: TRBJ1-2; v_gene: TRBV9; abundance: few
CDR3nt: TGTGCCAGCAGCTTCTCTATGGACACTGAAGCTTTCTTT; CDR3aa: CASSFSMDTEAFF; d_gene: .; j_gene: TRBJ1-1; v_gene: TRBV7-8; abundance: few